This T cell receptor beta chain came from a study of cytomegalovirus exposure and HLA in healthy donors. Study results and caveats: Specificity for CMV antigens was confirmed in vitro for a few of the CMV-associated chains. There were some 150 TCR beta chains listed as cytomegalovirus-associated.

The germline V gene has CDR1 SGHVS and CDR2 FQNEAQ. The ends lost 10 bases at V and 4 bases at J; junction bases unmatched: 4. This CDR3 contains 12 residues. The PCR was carried out with 60 Vbeta primers and 13 Jbeta primers. TCRdb's copy holds only in-frame clones and misses some; the assay was immunoSEQ multiplex PCR. The repertoire holds some 130,000 clones, roughly four fifths seen once, with approximately 7.8% in the top ten. Remarks on this clone: Its antigen is undetermined.

This TCR derives from a male donor in good health and CMV-seronegative. This sequence joins TRBV7-8 and TRBJ2-1, with 7 bases identical to TRBD1. Sample: PBMCs. The CDR3 DNA reads as TGTGCCACCGTGACAGGGTACAATGAGCAGTTCTTC. Translated, it gives CATVTGYNEQFF. The variable domain in full, with the rest retrieved from reference TRBV7-8 and TRBJ2-1, is GAGVSQSPRYKVAKRGQDVALRCDPISGHVSLFWYQQALGQGPEFLTYFQNEAQLDKSGLPSDRFFAERPEGSVSTLKIQRTQQEDSAVYLCATVTGYNEQFFGPGTRLTVL.